This T cell receptor beta chain was recovered during a study of blood T cell repertoires in COVID-19. Some clones are missing from TCRdb's copy, which holds only in-frame ones; the method was immunoSEQ multiplex PCR. The sample includes about 180,000 clones, approximately 89% of them seen just once. V trimming: 7 bases; J trimming: 8 bases; junction bases outside the gene matches: 23. There are 19 residues in the CDR3. The source is a middle-aged woman with acute COVID-19. The rearrangement uses TRBV23-1 and TRBJ1-4; 9 bases are a match to TRBD1. TRBV23-1 is classed as an ORF, of uncertain function. The sequenced sample was PBMCs or T cells enriched from blood (not recorded which). CDR3 DNA sequence: TGCGCCAGCATCTCCCCAACGGGACAGGGTGAGGGCCTTTGCGAAAAACTGTTTTTT. Protein product: CASISPTGQGEGLCEKLFF.